This T cell receptor (beta chain) was recovered during a study of cytomegalovirus exposure and HLA in healthy donors. General study points: Common viral pathogens (according to a later analysis) appeared linked to several of the most significant clusters. Later analysis identified a missense DCLRE1C variant that was linked to TCR beta V- and J-gene trimming.

This cohort consisted of healthy bone marrow donors. V was pared by 2 bases and J by 2 bases, with 9 bases between. CDR3 length equals 14 residues. Germline loops: CDR1 SGHRS, CDR2 YFSETQ. With 60 Vbeta and 13 Jbeta primers, the PCR was carried out. Sequenced by immunoSEQ multiplex PCR; TCRdb stores in-frame clones only, minus some. Of fewer than 150,000 clones detected, 79% appear once; the ten largest clones hold 6.5% to 8%. Turning to this clone: Its antigen is undetermined.

Sequenced: PBMCs. The genes are TRBV5-1 and TRBJ2-3; no clear D gene. This receptor was taken from a middle-aged man in good health and CMV-seropositive. The CDR3 protein is CASSFGQVTDTQYF. The DNA for the CDR3 is TGCGCCAGCAGCTTTGGGCAGGTCACAGATACGCAGTATTTT.